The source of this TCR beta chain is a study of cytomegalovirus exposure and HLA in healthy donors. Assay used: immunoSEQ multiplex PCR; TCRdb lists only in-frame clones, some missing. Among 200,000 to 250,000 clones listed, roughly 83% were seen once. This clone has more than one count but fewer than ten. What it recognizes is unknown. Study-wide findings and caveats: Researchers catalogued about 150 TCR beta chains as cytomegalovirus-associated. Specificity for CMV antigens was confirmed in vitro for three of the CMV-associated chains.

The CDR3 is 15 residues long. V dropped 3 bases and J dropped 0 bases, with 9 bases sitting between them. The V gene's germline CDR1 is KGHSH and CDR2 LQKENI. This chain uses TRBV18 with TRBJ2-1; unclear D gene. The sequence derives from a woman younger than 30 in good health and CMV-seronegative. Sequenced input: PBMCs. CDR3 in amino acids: CASSPLTTSYNEQFF. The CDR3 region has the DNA TGTGCCAGCTCACCTTTGACGACCTCCTACAATGAGCAGTTCTTC.